One sample yielded the 32 T cell receptor beta chains listed below, sequenced in a study of T cells in Graves' hyperthyroidism and ophthalmopathy. Template material for amplifying TCR beta CDR3 regions consisted of RNA transcripts. First-round RT-PCR of the TCR CDR3 relied on the HTBI primer set. TCRdb used MiXCR to reprocess the multiplex PCR reads, holding one entry per CDR3 protein. The data show almost 600,000 distinct CDR3 sequences, 35% to 55% seen once. The sequenced material came from peripheral blood or thyroid tissue (not recorded which). The receptors derive from a woman between 18 and 29 years old with Graves' hyperthyroidism.

The table lists this clonotype with a few counts. The chain uses TRBV30 and TRBJ1-2; maybe TRBD1 (5 bases). CDR1 is GTSNPN, CDR2 SVGIG, per germline (reference sequence). V lost 2 bases, J lost 7 bases, and 11 bases lay in between. The CDR3 is 12 amino acids. The CDR3, as DNA: TGTGCCTGGAGTTTGGGGCCTAGTGGCTACACCTTC. Protein product: CAWSLGPSGYTF.

Notes on this clonotype: The CDR3 ends on some other residue instead of the conserved phenylalanine or tryptophan, so this is likely a read error. The limits of the CDR3 on the DNA are not certain, so only TCRdb's listed CDR3 is given. This chain links TRBV29-1 with TRBJ2-5; the tabulated D call, TRBD1, remains unverified against the DNA. The CDR3 spans 12 residues, counting both ends. Germline lookup yields CDR1 SQVTM and CDR2 ANQGSEA. The CDR3: CSVETGGYTFGS.

The chain is built from TRBV3-1 and TRBJ1-4; TRBD1 matches at 9 bases. From germline, CDR1 is LGHDT and CDR2 YNNKEL (reference sequence). Unmatched junction bases numbered 6, after V lost 3 bases and J lost 7 bases. The CDR3 is made up of 15 amino acids. The CDR3 coding sequence is TGTGCCAGCAGCCACCAACAGGGGGCCTCTGAAAAACTGTTTTTT. Protein sequence: CASSHQQGASEKLFF.

This clonotype was seen only a few times. This chain links TRBV19 with TRBJ2-2; no definite D call. This CDR3 spans 11 amino acids. The V and J ends lost 2 bases and 8 bases respectively, with 3 bases between them. Looked up from germline, CDR1 is LNHDA and CDR2 is SQIVND (reference sequence). The CDR3 nucleotides read TGTGCCAGTAGTATAAGAGGGGAGCTGTTTTTT. As protein: CASSIRGELFF.

This rearrangement joins TRBV15 to TRBJ1-2, with D possibly TRBD1 on 6 matching bases. This CDR3 has 12 amino acids. V shed 3 bases and J shed 7 bases, with 9 bases lying between them. CDR1 and CDR2 (germline): LNHNV, YYDKDF (reference sequence). CDR3: CATSSAGAGYTF. The CDR3 coding sequence is TGTGCCACCAGCAGCGCAGGGGCTGGCTACACCTTC.

The chain combines TRBV20-1 with TRBJ2-6, with D uncertain. This CDR3 spans 15 amino acids. CDR1 DFQATT and CDR2 SNEGSKA come from the germline V gene (reference sequence). The V end was cut by 0 bases, the J end by 4 bases, with 10 bases between. The CDR3 sequence: CSARDRGRGANVLTF. The CDR3 nucleotides are TGCAGTGCTAGAGATCGAGGTCGAGGGGCCAACGTCCTGACTTTC.

The gene calls are TRBV6-1 and TRBJ2-7, with TRBD2 matching over 12 bases. V was clipped by 6 bases and J by 4 bases; unmatched bases: 7. Per germline, CDR1 MNHNS and CDR2 SASEGT. The CDR3 has 15 amino acids. The CDR3 bases are TGTGCCAGCAGCCGACTAGCGGGAGATGAATACGAGCAGTACTTC. Translation: CASSRLAGDEYEQYF.

Notes on this clonotype: This clone may be a read error of a much larger clone one base away. The V gene is TRBV5-1, the J gene TRBJ2-2; 7 nucleotides line up with TRBD2. CDR1 and CDR2 (germline): SGHRS, YFSETQ. J gave up 6 bases and V 9 bases, and 11 bases lay outside the gene matches. The CDR3 runs 14 residues. The CDR3 here is CANRGLDRSGELFF. The CDR3 DNA reads as TGCGCCAACCGCGGACTAGACCGTTCCGGGGAGCTGTTTTTT.

The V and J genes are TRBV2 and TRBJ2-7, with D perhaps TRBD1 (6 bases). Germline assignment: CDR1 SNHLY and CDR2 FYNNEI. The CDR3 is 14 residues long. Trimming stripped 3 bases from V and 3 bases from J, with 12 bases between. The CDR3 reads CASSDAGVSYEQYF. In DNA form, the CDR3 reads TGTGCCAGCAGTGATGCAGGGGTAAGCTACGAGCAGTACTTC.

Many counts were recorded for this clonotype. The J gene is TRBJ1-4, the V gene TRBV19, with D perhaps TRBD1 (6 bases). The CDR3 is 14 amino acids. Trimming removed 7 bases from V and 8 bases from J, with 17 bases in between. Germline CDR1 and CDR2: LNHDA and SQIVND (reference sequence). For the CDR3, the DNA is TGTGCCAGTACTACTACGCAGGGGAGGGAAAAACTGTTTTTT. Amino acid sequence: CASTTTQGREKLFF. The complete variable domain, with remaining parts taken from reference TRBV19 and TRBJ1-4, reads DGGITQSPKYLFRKEGQNVTLSCEQNLNHDAMYWYRQDPGQGLRLIYYSQIVNDFQKGDIAEGYSVSREKKESFPLTVTSAQKNPTAFYLCASTTTQGREKLFFGSGTQLSVL.

The chain couples TRBV19 to TRBJ1-5; 10 nucleotides agree with TRBD2. The DNA end favors TRBJ2-3, so the J call may be wrong. The CDR3 sequence is 17 residues long. Germline V gene data show CDR1 as LNHDA and CDR2 as SQIVND (reference sequence). The CDR3 reads CASSWASGSKGTDTQYF. The CDR3 DNA sequence: TGTGCCAGTAGTTGGGCTAGCGGGAGTAAGGGCACAGATACGCAGTATTTT.

The chain recombines TRBV2 with TRBJ1-2; D might be TRBD1 (6 bases). Deletions cut 6 bases from V and 5 bases from J, with 25 bases between. In germline, CDR1 is SNHLY, CDR2 FYNNEI. The CDR3 is 17 residues long. CDR3 sequence reads: CASRTDSSLSTGYGYTF. The CDR3 DNA sequence: TGTGCCAGCAGGACGGACAGCAGCTTGAGTACCGGTTATGGCTACACCTTC.

This clonotype has ten or more counts. V usage is TRBV10-3 and J usage is TRBJ1-1, with D maybe TRBD1 (6 bases). The length of the CDR3 is 14 residues. The germline V and J ends were trimmed by 7 bases and 2 bases, with 14 bases remaining between them. The germline V gene has CDR1 ENHRY and CDR2 SYGVKD. This CDR3 is CAIKRGAGNTEAFF. For the CDR3, the DNA is TGTGCCATCAAAAGGGGGGCAGGAAACACTGAAGCTTTCTTT.

The J gene is TRBJ2-7, the V gene TRBV5-4, with D unresolved. V was pared by 4 bases and J by 1 base, with 18 bases between. The germline V gene encodes CDR1 SGHNT and CDR2 YYREEE (reference sequence). CDR3 length equals 16 residues. The CDR3 region is CASSPLPRRKSYEQYF. In nucleotides, the CDR3 is TGTGCCAGCAGCCCCCTCCCCCGCAGGAAGTCCTACGAGCAGTACTTC.

Comments on this clonotype: A read error is possible here, since a much larger clone lies one base away. The V and J genes are TRBV5-1 and TRBJ2-7; D ambiguous. The CDR3 consists of 13 residues. Per the germline V gene, CDR1 is SGHRS and CDR2 is YFSETQ. The CDR3 region has the DNA TGCGCCGGCAGCTTGGAAGGGAATAACGAGCAGTACTTC. Residues: CAGSLEGNNEQYF.

This clonotype showed up just a few times. The CDR3: CSAREDPGNPRRYQETQYF. The CDR3 bases are TGCAGTGCTAGAGAGGATCCCGGGAACCCCCGGAGGTACCAAGAGACCCAGTACTTC. The genes are TRBV20-1 and TRBJ2-5; tentatively, D is TRBD2 (5 bases). The CDR3 spans 19 residues. Germline CDR1 DFQATT, CDR2 SNEGSKA (reference sequence). Trimming removed 0 bases from V and 0 bases from J, with 23 bases in between.

The chain couples TRBV29-1 to TRBJ2-5, with TRBD1 matching over 10 bases. The CDR3 covers 15 residues. The trim removed 1 base at V and 5 bases at J, leaving 7 bases unmatched. CDR1 is SQVTM and CDR2 is ANQGSEA in the germline V gene. CDR3: CSVEAGTGDGETQYF. The CDR3 bases are TGCAGCGTTGAAGCCGGGACAGGGGATGGGGAGACCCAGTACTTC.

This clonotype was found a few times. The rearrangement joins TRBV7-3 to TRBJ2-7; the match to TRBD1 covers 8 bases. Judging by the DNA end, TRBJ2-1 fits better; the J call may be wrong. Germline V lookup: CDR1 SGHTA, CDR2 FQGTGA. This CDR3 has 12 residues. In nucleotides, the CDR3 is TGTGCCAGCAGCTCCAACAGGGGGAAGCAGTTCTTC. The encoded protein is CASSSNRGKQFF.

This clonotype was seen ten or more times. This chain's CDR3 is CASSHGLQPQHF. For the CDR3, the DNA is TGTGCCAGCAGTCATGGGCTCCAGCCCCAGCATTTT. The chain combines TRBV12-3 or TRBV12-4 with TRBJ1-5; D uncertain. V was pared by 5 bases and J by 7 bases, with 9 bases between. The CDR3 spans 12 residues.

The J gene is TRBJ2-7, the V gene TRBV6-5; 11 nucleotides line up with TRBD1. J lost 4 bases, V lost 4 bases, and 9 bases had no gene match. Germline loops: CDR1 MNHEY, CDR2 SVGAGI. The CDR3 is 16 amino acids. CDR3 in amino acids: CASSWTGGISRYEQYF. CDR3 in DNA: TGTGCCAGCAGTTGGACAGGGGGCATTTCACGGTACGAGCAGTACTTC.

This rearrangement joins TRBV12-3 or TRBV12-4 to TRBJ2-1; 7 positions agree with TRBD1. J lost 8 bases, V lost 5 bases, and 12 bases had no gene match. The CDR3 runs 15 residues. The CDR3 DNA is TGTGCCAGCAGTCCGCAGGGGGAGTGGAAACATGAGCAGTTCTTC. This encodes CASSPQGEWKHEQFF.

The V gene is TRBV7-9, the J gene TRBJ1-1; D may be TRBD1 (5 bases). Trimming removed 5 bases at V and 2 bases at J, with 21 bases between. Germline loops: CDR1 SEHNR, CDR2 FQNEAQ (reference sequence). This CDR3 comprises 17 residues. Written as DNA, the CDR3 is TGTGCCAGCAGCCCCAATTTCGGGGCGGGATTAAACACTGAAGCTTTCTTT. It yields the protein CASSPNFGAGLNTEAFF.

This clonotype was seen at least ten times. This chain joins TRBV5-1 and TRBJ1-6; 7 bases map to TRBD1. Germline CDR1 reads SGHRS; CDR2 reads YFSETQ. Trimming removed 4 bases from V and 5 bases from J; junction bases left unmatched: 3. The CDR3 extends over 14 amino acids. Here the CDR3 reads CASSPDRDNSPLHF. CDR3 sequence (DNA): TGCGCCAGCAGCCCCGACAGGGATAATTCACCCCTCCACTTT.

In its sample, this clonotype was seen many times. The genes are TRBV10-3 and TRBJ2-2, with TRBD1 as a possible D gene (6 bases). The germline gives CDR1 ENHRY, CDR2 SYGVKD. The V and J ends lost 6 bases and 1 base respectively, with 24 bases between them. The CDR3 spans 19 residues. The CDR3: CAISASVIAGVQNTGELFF. The CDR3 DNA follows: TGTGCCATCAGCGCCTCAGTCATCGCAGGGGTCCAGAACACCGGGGAGCTGTTTTTT.

The V and J genes are TRBV7-9 and TRBJ2-3; maybe TRBD2 (6 bases). The V end was cut by 1 base, the J end by 10 bases, with 9 bases between. Germline CDR1 SEHNR, CDR2 FQNEAQ (reference sequence). This CDR3 contains 12 residues. This CDR3 reads CASSLDRGAQYF. CDR3 coding DNA: TGTGCCAGCAGCTTAGACCGCGGGGCGCAGTATTTT.

In this sample, this clonotype turned up many times. The chain has TRBV4-2 and TRBJ2-5, with D hard to call. Trimming took off 1 base at V and 5 bases at J, with 11 bases between the two ends. The CDR3 consists of 14 residues. CDR1 is LGHNA, CDR2 YNFKEQ, per germline. The CDR3 sequence is CASSQVPSLETQYF. CDR3 nucleotide sequence: TGTGCCAGCAGCCAAGTACCTAGTTTGGAGACCCAGTACTTC.

This clonotype was picked up many times. The chain is built from TRBV6-2 or TRBV6-3 and TRBJ2-7; D may correspond to TRBD1 or TRBD2 (5 bases each). The germline V gene encodes CDR1 MNHEY and CDR2 SVGEGT. This CDR3 contains 11 residues. V lost 8 bases and J lost 6, with 11 bases in between. This chain's CDR3 is CASERGAEQYF. For the CDR3, the DNA is TGTGCCAGCGAGAGGGGTGCCGAGCAGTACTTC.

V usage is TRBV6-5 and J usage is TRBJ1-1; no firm D call. The germline V gene encodes CDR1 MNHEY and CDR2 SVGAGI. V was shortened by 2 bases and J by 1 base, with 5 bases between the two germline ends. The CDR3 length is 13 residues. The CDR3 loop reads CASSYRKNTEAFF. CDR3 bases: TGTGCCAGCAGTTACCGGAAGAACACTGAAGCTTTCTTT.

V gene TRBV7-3 combines with J gene TRBJ2-7; D call uncertain. Trimming cost V 5 bases and J 5 bases, with 10 bases left between them. Germline V lookup: CDR1 SGHTA, CDR2 FQGTGA. This CDR3 is built from 12 residues. In DNA, the CDR3 is TGTGCCAGCAGCCAAGATGGACACGAGCAGTACTTC. Amino acids: CASSQDGHEQYF. The full variable domain, rest sourced from reference TRBV7-3 and TRBJ2-7, is GAGVSQTPSNKVTEKGKYVELRCDPISGHTALYWYRQSLGQGPEFLIYFQGTGAADDSGLPNDRFFAVRPEGSVSTLKIQRTERGDSAVYLCASSQDGHEQYFGPGTRLTVT.

This clonotype is a singleton in its sample. A much larger clonotype is one base distant, so this may be a read error. The chain combines TRBV7-3 with TRBJ2-5; D remains ambiguous. Germline CDR1 SGHTA, CDR2 FQGTGA. The CDR3 consists of 13 residues. In DNA form, the CDR3 reads TGTGCCGGCAGCTTGGTTACTCCAGAGACCCAGTACTTC. Protein: CAGSLVTPETQYF.

This chain joins TRBV19 and TRBJ1-1, with 10 bases aligning to TRBD1. The V gene's germline CDR1 is LNHDA and CDR2 SQIVND (reference sequence). This CDR3 has 20 residues. V lost 4 bases to trimming and J lost 3 bases; unmatched junction nucleotides: 20. The DNA for the CDR3 is TGTGCCAGTAGTAGGACCTTTGGTATTGGGACAGGGGATTGGGACACTGAAGCTTTCTTT. This gives the protein CASSRTFGIGTGDWDTEAFF.

The chain links TRBV20-1 to TRBJ1-2; D is undetermined. Trimming stripped 6 bases from V and 4 bases from J, with 18 bases between. The CDR3 has 14 residues. Per the germline V gene, CDR1 is DFQATT and CDR2 is SNEGSKA (reference sequence). The chain's CDR3 is CSASGSSQFYGYTF. The DNA of the CDR3 is TGCAGTGCCAGTGGAAGCAGTCAATTCTATGGCTACACCTTC.